The rows below give T cell receptor beta chains drawn from one sample of a study of shared clonotypes between healthy human individuals. Libraries were prepared by immunoSEQ multiplex PCR; TCRdb keeps only in-frame clonotypes and omits some of them. The sample contains roughly 590,000 clones, around 95% of which appear only once. The sequenced material came from naive CD8+ T cells sorted from blood. All receptors derive from a woman aged 30 to 39 in good health. CDR3s include the opening cysteine and the closing phenylalanine or tryptophan. D genes are given only for firm matches. Size is omitted from some rows. Given values are once, few, many or a class for expanded clones.

d_gene,j_gene,abundance,v_gene,CDR3aa,CDR3nt
-,TRBJ2-3,once,TRBV13,CASSPIADPDTQYF,TGTGCCAGCAGCCCTATAGCGGACCCAGATACGCAGTATTTT
TRBD1,TRBJ2-3,few,TRBV30,CAWGPGQGADTQYF,TGTGCCTGGGGACCGGGACAGGGGGCAGATACGCAGTATTTT
-,TRBJ2-5,-,TRBV29-1,CSVEAVFSGGAQETQYF,TGCAGCGTTGAGGCGGTCTTTAGTGGCGGGGCCCAAGAGACCCAGTACTTC
-,TRBJ2-2,once,TRBV29-1,CSATTANTGELFF,TGCAGCGCGACGACAGCGAACACCGGGGAGCTGTTTTTT
-,TRBJ2-7,-,TRBV30,CAWDGLSSSYEQYF,TGTGCCTGGGATGGACTCTCCAGCTCCTACGAGCAGTACTTC
-,TRBJ2-3,-,TRBV5-4,CAVEGTDTQYF,TGTGCCGTGGAGGGCACAGATACGCAGTATTTT
-,TRBJ1-1,-,TRBV27,CASSFIGATEAFF,TGTGCCAGCAGTTTTATAGGTGCGACTGAAGCTTTCTTT
-,TRBJ2-1,-,TRBV5-6,CASSLAQGSYNEQFF,TGTGCCAGCAGCCTCGCCCAGGGGTCCTACAATGAGCAGTTCTTC
-,TRBJ2-3,-,TRBV7-9,CASSPSEVITQYF,TGTGCCAGCAGCCCATCGGAGGTTATTACGCAGTATTTT
-,TRBJ2-7,-,TRBV27,CASSLAGSSYEQYF,TGTGCCAGCAGTTTAGCGGGAAGCTCCTACGAGCAGTACTTC
-,TRBJ1-1,-,TRBV5-5,CASSLIRSGGHEAFF,TGTGCCAGCAGCTTGATCCGCTCGGGGGGGCATGAAGCTTTCTTT
-,TRBJ2-1,-,TRBV6-1,CASSDNGAEQFF,TGTGCCAGCAGTGATAACGGTGCTGAGCAGTTCTTC
TRBD1,TRBJ1-2,-,TRBV7-9,CASSLGTGQGYGYTF,TGTGCCAGCAGCTTAGGGACGGGACAGGGCTATGGCTACACCTTC
-,TRBJ2-1,once,TRBV6-9,CASSNPGLEFF,TGTGCCAGCAGCAACCCCGGACTTGAGTTCTTC
-,TRBJ1-5,-,TRBV13,CASSYGLNQPQHF,TGTGCCAGCAGCTACGGTTTGAATCAGCCCCAGCATTTT
-,TRBJ1-1,-,TRBV4-2,CASSQESSPLDSGPEAFF,TGTGCCAGCAGCCAAGAAAGCAGCCCGTTAGATTCCGGGCCTGAAGCTTTCTTT
-,TRBJ2-1,-,TRBV27,CASSLPGVEQFF,TGTGCCAGCAGTTTACCCGGCGTTGAGCAGTTCTTC
TRBD1,TRBJ2-1,-,TRBV10-1,CASSEQGYREQFF,TGCGCCAGCAGTGAACAGGGGTATCGGGAGCAGTTCTTC
TRBD2,TRBJ2-1,-,TRBV4-2,CASSQEWTSGSGEQFF,TGTGCCAGCAGCCAAGAGTGGACTAGCGGGAGTGGTGAGCAGTTCTTC
-,TRBJ2-4,-,TRBV5-4,CASSLNLAKNIQYF,TGTGCCAGCAGCTTGAACCTAGCCAAAAACATTCAGTACTTC
-,TRBJ1-3,-,TRBV10-1,CASSESSGFGNTIYF,TGCGCCAGCAGTGAGTCGTCTGGGTTTGGAAACACCATATATTTT
-,TRBJ2-1,-,TRBV15,CATGTRVGNEQFF,TGTGCCACGGGGACTCGGGTAGGAAATGAGCAGTTCTTC
TRBD2,TRBJ2-3,-,TRBV29-1,CSAGGAGPTDTQYF,TGCAGCGCGGGGGGGGCAGGTCCCACAGATACGCAGTATTTT
-,TRBJ2-7,-,TRBV5-4,CASSSEDGYEQYF,TGTGCCAGCAGCTCCGAAGACGGTTACGAGCAGTACTTC
-,TRBJ2-7,-,TRBV4-1,CASSQDLVRGRDEQYF,TGCGCCAGCAGCCAAGATCTCGTCAGGGGCCGGGACGAGCAGTACTTC
-,TRBJ2-7,once,TRBV7-8,CASSNTEIPYEQYF,TGTGCCAGCAGCAACACAGAGATCCCCTACGAGCAGTACTTC
-,TRBJ2-7,-,TRBV6-1,CASSVGPNYEQYF,TGTGCCAGCAGTGTCGGACCAAACTACGAGCAGTACTTC
-,TRBJ2-7,once,TRBV6-1,CASRNLGAIYEQYF,TGTGCCAGCAGGAACTTAGGGGCCATCTACGAGCAGTACTTC
TRBD2,TRBJ2-1,-,TRBV28,CASREGLAEYNEQFF,TGTGCCAGCAGAGAAGGACTAGCGGAGTACAATGAGCAGTTCTTC
-,TRBJ1-5,-,TRBV4-1,CASSQVGLVGNQPQHF,TGCGCCAGCAGCCAAGTAGGACTGGTAGGCAATCAGCCCCAGCATTTT
-,TRBJ2-7,-,TRBV4-2,CASSQDSVLVSYEQYF,TGTGCCAGCAGCCAAGATTCGGTACTAGTCTCCTACGAGCAGTACTTC
-,TRBJ1-1,-,TRBV5-4,CASSPPAGVAEAFF,TGTGCCAGCAGCCCTCCAGCAGGGGTGGCTGAAGCTTTCTTT
TRBD1,TRBJ2-7,once,TRBV6-6,CASSYGTGFEQYF,TGTGCCAGCAGTTACGGGACAGGGTTCGAGCAGTACTTC
-,TRBJ2-7,-,TRBV4-1,CASSQDPVAEQYF,TGCGCCAGCAGCCAGGATCCGGTGGCCGAGCAGTACTTC